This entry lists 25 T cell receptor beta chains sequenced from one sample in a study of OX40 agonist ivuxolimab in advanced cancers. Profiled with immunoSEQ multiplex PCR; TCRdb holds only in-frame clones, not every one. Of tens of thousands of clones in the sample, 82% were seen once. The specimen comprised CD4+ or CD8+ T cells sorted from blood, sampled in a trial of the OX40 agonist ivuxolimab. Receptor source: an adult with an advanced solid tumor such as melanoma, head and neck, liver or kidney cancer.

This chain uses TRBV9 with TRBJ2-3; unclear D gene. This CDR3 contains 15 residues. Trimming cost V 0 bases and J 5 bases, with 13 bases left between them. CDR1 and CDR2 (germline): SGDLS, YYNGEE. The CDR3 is CASSVDPGSKDTQYF. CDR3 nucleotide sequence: TGTGCCAGCAGCGTAGATCCGGGCTCCAAAGATACGCAGTATTTT. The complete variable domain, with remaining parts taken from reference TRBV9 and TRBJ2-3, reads DSGVTQTPKHLITATGQRVTLRCSPRSGDLSVYWYQQSLDQGLQFLIQYYNGEERAKGNILERFSAQQFPDLHSELNLSSLELGDSALYFCASSVDPGSKDTQYFGPGTRLTVL.

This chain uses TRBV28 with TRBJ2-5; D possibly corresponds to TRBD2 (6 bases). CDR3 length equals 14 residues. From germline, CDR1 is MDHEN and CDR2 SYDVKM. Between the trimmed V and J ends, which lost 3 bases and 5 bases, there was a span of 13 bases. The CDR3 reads CASSFRDFRETQYF. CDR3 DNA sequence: TGTGCCAGCAGTTTTCGGGACTTTAGGGAGACCCAGTACTTC.

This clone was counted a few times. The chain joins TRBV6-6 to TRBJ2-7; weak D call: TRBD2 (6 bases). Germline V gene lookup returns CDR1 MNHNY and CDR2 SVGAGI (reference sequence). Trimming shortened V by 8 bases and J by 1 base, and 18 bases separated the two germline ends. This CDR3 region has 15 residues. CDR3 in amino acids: CASGELPGGSYEQYF. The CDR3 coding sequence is TGTGCCAGCGGAGAGCTCCCTGGGGGGTCCTACGAGCAGTACTTC.

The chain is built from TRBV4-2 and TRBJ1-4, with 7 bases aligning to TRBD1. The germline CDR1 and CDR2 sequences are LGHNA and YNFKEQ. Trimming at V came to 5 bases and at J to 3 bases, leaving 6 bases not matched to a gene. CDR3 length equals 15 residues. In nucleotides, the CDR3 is TGTGCCAGCAGCAGCTTGGGACAGCCTAATGAAAAACTGTTTTTT. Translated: CASSSLGQPNEKLFF.

The CDR3 spells CASSFAAVRSNQPQHF. The CDR3 DNA sequence: TGCGCCAGCAGCTTTGCGGCGGTTCGGAGCAATCAGCCCCAGCATTTT. The J gene is TRBJ1-5, the V gene TRBV4-1, with D unclear. Per germline, CDR1 MGHRA and CDR2 YSYEKL. The CDR3 runs 16 residues. Trimming took off 5 bases at V and 1 base at J, with 15 bases between the two ends.

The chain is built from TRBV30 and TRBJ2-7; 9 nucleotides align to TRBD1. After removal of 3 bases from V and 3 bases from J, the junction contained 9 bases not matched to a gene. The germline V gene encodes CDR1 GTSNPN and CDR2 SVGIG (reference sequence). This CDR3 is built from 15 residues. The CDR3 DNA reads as TGTGCCTGGAGAGACCCGGGACAGGGTTACTACGAGCAGTACTTC. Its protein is CAWRDPGQGYYEQYF.

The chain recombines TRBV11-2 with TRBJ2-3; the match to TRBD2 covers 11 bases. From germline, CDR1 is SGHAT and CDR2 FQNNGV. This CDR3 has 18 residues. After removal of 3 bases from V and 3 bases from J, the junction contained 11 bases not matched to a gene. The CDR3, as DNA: TGTGCCAGCAGCTTTCCCCCAGTAGCGGGGGGGGGAACAGATACGCAGTATTTT. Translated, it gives CASSFPPVAGGGTDTQYF.

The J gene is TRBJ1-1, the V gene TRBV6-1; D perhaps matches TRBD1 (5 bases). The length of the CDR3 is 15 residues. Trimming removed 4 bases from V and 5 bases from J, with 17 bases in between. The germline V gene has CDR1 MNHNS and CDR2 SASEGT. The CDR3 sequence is CASSAIGGEGTEAFF. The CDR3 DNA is TGTGCCAGCAGTGCCATCGGAGGGGAAGGAACTGAAGCTTTCTTT.

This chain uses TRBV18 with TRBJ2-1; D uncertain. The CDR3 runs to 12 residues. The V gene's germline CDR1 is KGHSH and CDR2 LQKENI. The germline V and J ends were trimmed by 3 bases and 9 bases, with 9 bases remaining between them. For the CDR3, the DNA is TGTGCCAGCTCACCCCCGGCCGGTGAGCAGTTCTTC. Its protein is CASSPPAGEQFF. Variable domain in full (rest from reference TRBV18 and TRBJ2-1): NAGVMQNPRHLVRRRGQEARLRCSPMKGHSHVYWYRQLPEEGLKFMVYLQKENIIDESGMPKERFSAEFPKEGPSILRIQQVVRGDSAAYFCASSPPAGEQFFGPGTRLTVL.

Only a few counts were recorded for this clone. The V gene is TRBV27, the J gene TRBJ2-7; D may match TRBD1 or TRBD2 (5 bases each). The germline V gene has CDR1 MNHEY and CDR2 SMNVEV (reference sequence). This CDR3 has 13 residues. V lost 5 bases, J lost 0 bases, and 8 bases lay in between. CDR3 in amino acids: CASSRDGSYEQYF. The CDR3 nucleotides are TGTGCCAGCAGTCGGGACGGCTCCTACGAGCAGTACTTC.

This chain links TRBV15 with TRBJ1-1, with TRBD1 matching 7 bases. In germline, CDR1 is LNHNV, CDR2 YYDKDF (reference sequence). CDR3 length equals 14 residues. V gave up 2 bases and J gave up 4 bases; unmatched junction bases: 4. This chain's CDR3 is CATSRNRGGTEAFF. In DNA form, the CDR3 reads TGTGCCACCAGCAGAAACAGGGGCGGCACTGAAGCTTTCTTT.

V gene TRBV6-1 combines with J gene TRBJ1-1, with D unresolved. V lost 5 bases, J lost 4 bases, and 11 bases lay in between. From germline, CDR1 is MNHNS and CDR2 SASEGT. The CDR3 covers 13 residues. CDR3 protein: CASSPPLGTEAFF. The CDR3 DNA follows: TGTGCCAGCAGTCCGCCTCTGGGCACTGAAGCTTTCTTT.

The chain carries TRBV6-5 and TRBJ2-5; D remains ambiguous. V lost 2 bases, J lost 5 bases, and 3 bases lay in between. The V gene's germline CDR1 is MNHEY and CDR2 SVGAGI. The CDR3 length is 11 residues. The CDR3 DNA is TGTGCCAGCAGTTACGGGGAGACCCAGTACTTC. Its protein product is CASSYGETQYF.

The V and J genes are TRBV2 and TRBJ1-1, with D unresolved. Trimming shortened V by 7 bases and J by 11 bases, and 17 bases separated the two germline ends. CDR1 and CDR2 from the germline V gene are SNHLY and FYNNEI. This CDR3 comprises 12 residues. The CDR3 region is CASKYNPKGAFF. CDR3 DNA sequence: TGTGCCAGCAAGTACAATCCGAAAGGGGCTTTCTTT.

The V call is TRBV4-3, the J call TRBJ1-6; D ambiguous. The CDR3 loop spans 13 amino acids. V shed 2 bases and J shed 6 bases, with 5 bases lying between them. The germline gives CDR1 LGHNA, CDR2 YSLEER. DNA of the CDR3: TGCGCCAGCAGCCAACAGTTTAATTCACCCCTCCACTTT. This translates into CASSQQFNSPLHF.

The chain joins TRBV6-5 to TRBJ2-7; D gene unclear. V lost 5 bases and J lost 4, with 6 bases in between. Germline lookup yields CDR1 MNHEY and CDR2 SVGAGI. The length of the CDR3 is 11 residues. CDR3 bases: TGTGCCAGCAGTGAAGGGTACGAGCAGTACGTC. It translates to CASSEGYEQYV.

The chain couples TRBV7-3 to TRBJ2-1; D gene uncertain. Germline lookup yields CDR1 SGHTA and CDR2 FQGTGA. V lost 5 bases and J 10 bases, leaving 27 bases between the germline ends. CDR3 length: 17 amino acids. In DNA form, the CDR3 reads TGTGCCAGCAGCCCGCGCCGGGCCAGATCGGCCGTAAACGAGCAGTTCTTC. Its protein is CASSPRRARSAVNEQFF.

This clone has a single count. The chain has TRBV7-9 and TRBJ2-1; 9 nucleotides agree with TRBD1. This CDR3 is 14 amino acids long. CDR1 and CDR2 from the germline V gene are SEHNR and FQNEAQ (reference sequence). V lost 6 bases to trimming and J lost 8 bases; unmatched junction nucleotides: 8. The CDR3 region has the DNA TGTGCCAGCAGACAGGGGGCAGATCTCCATGAGCAGTTCTTC. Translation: CASRQGADLHEQFF. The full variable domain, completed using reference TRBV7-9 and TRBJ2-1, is DTGVSQNPRHKITKRGQNVTFRCDPISEHNRLYWYRQTLGQGPEFLTYFQNEAQLEKSRLLSDRFSAERPKGSFSTLEIQRTEQGDSAMYLCASRQGADLHEQFFGPGTRLTVL.

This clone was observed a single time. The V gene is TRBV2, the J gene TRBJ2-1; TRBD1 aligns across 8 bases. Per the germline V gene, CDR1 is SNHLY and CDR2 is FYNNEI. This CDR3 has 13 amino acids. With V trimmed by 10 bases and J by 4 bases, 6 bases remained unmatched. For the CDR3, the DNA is TGTGCCACCGCGGGACAGGTTTACAATGAGCAGTTCTTC. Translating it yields CATAGQVYNEQFF.

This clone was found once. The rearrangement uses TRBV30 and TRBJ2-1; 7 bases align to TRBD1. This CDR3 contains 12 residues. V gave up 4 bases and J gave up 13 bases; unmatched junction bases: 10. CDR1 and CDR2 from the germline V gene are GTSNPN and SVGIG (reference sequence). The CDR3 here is CAWIRDSGSQFF. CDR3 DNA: TGTGCCTGGATCCGGGACAGCGGATCACAGTTCTTC. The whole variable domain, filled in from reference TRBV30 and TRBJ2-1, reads SQTIHQWPATLVQPVGSPLSLECTVEGTSNPNLYWYRQAAGRGLQLLFYSVGIGQISSEVPQNLSASRPQDRQFILSSKKLLLSDSGFYLCAWIRDSGSQFFGPGTRLTVL.

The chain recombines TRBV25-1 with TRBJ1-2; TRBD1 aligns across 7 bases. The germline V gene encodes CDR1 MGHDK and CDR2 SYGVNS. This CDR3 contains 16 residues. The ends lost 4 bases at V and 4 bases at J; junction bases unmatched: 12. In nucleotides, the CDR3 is TGTGCCAGCAGTGGTCCGGGACAGCGGCTCGGCTATGGCTACACCTTC. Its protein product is CASSGPGQRLGYGYTF.

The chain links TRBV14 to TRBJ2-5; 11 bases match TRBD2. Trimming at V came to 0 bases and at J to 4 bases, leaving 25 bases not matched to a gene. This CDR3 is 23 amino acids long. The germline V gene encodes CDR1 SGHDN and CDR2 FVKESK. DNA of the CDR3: TGTGCCAGCAGCCAAGATTTACGGTGGGTAGCGGGAGGGCAACATGGGGTTTCAGAGACCCAGTACTTC. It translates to CASSQDLRWVAGGQHGVSETQYF.

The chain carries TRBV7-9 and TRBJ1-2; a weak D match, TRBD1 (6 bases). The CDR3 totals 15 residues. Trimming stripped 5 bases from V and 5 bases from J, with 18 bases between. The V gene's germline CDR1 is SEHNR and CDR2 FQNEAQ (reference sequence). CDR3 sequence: CASSPSGGQGYGYTF. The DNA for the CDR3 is TGTGCCAGCAGCCCAAGTGGGGGCCAGGGGTATGGCTACACCTTC.

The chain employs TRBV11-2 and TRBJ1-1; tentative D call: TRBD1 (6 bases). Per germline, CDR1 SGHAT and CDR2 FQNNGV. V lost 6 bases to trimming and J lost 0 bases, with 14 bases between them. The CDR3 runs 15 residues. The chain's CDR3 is CASRRRGAMNTEAFF. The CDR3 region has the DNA TGTGCCAGCAGGCGGAGGGGGGCCATGAACACTGAAGCTTTCTTT.

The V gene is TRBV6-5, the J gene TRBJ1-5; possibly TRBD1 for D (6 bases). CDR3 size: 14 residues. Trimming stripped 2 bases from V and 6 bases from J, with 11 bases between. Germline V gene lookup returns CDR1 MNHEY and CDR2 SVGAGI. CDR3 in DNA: TGTGCCAGCAGTTACGGGGGGCGAGGTCAGCCCCAGCATTTT. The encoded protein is CASSYGGRGQPQHF.